A selection of T cell receptor beta chains follows, all from one sample in a study of radiotherapy plus CTLA-4 blockade in lung cancer. Libraries were prepared by immunoSEQ multiplex PCR; TCRdb keeps only in-frame clonotypes and omits some of them. Of tens of thousands of clones in the sample, 76% were seen once. The sample here was peripheral blood, taken from a patient treated with radiotherapy plus ipilimumab. The receptor set was obtained from a human donor with non-small cell lung cancer who had stable disease on radiotherapy plus ipilimumab. Each CDR3 is given with its conserved first and last residue. D genes are given only for firm matches. Rows give clone size only sometimes, using once, few, many, or a class for an expanded clone.

d_gene: TRBD1
abundance: -
v_gene: TRBV6-5
j_gene: TRBJ1-5
CDR3nt: TGTGCCAGCAGGCAGACAGGGGGGGGGCAGCCCCAGCATTTT
CDR3aa: CASRQTGGGQPQHF

d_gene: TRBD2
abundance: -
v_gene: TRBV7-2
j_gene: TRBJ2-2
CDR3nt: TGTGCCAGCAGCTTAGACTGGACTAGCGGGACCCAGGGCGGGGAGCTGTTTTTT
CDR3aa: CASSLDWTSGTQGGELFF

d_gene: -
abundance: -
v_gene: TRBV30
j_gene: TRBJ1-2
CDR3nt: TGTGCCTGGAGTTCCGCAGGGCCTTATGGCTACACCTTC
CDR3aa: CAWSSAGPYGYTF

d_gene: TRBD2
abundance: -
v_gene: TRBV7-2
j_gene: TRBJ2-3
CDR3nt: TGTGCCAGCAGCTTAGACCTAGCGGGGGGTCGAGATACGCAGTATTTT
CDR3aa: CASSLDLAGGRDTQYF

d_gene: TRBD1
abundance: few
v_gene: TRBV5-4
j_gene: TRBJ1-2
CDR3nt: TGTGCCAGCAGCGGGGGACAGGGGGTTAGCTACACCTTC
CDR3aa: CASSGGQGVSYTF

d_gene: -
abundance: -
v_gene: TRBV27
j_gene: TRBJ2-2
CDR3nt: TGTGCCAGCAGTTTATTTAGGGTAGCAAACACCGGGGAGCTGTTTTTT
CDR3aa: CASSLFRVANTGELFF

d_gene: -
abundance: few
v_gene: TRBV5-5
j_gene: TRBJ2-2
CDR3nt: TGTGCCAGCAGCTTGGCCAACAGGGCCACCGGGGAGCTGTTTTTT
CDR3aa: CASSLANRATGELFF

d_gene: TRBD2
abundance: once
v_gene: TRBV27
j_gene: TRBJ2-1
CDR3nt: TGTGCCAGCAAGCGGGGGGACAATGAGCAGTTCTTC
CDR3aa: CASKRGDNEQFF

d_gene: -
abundance: -
v_gene: TRBV30
j_gene: TRBJ2-7
CDR3nt: TGTGCCTGGAGTCTCGGGTCCTACGAGCAGTACTTC
CDR3aa: CAWSLGSYEQYF

d_gene: -
abundance: -
v_gene: TRBV5-1
j_gene: TRBJ1-3
CDR3nt: TGCGCCAGCAGCCCCGGGACAGGAAACACCATATATTTT
CDR3aa: CASSPGTGNTIYF

d_gene: -
abundance: -
v_gene: TRBV5-1
j_gene: TRBJ1-1
CDR3nt: TGCGCCAGCAGGCGGAGTGGGGCCTCCAACTTGAACACTGAAGCTTTCTTT
CDR3aa: CASRRSGASNLNTEAFF

d_gene: TRBD1
abundance: -
v_gene: TRBV4-2
j_gene: TRBJ1-5
CDR3nt: TGTGCCAGCAGCCAAGATAGGACAGGGTTACAGCCCCAGCATTTT
CDR3aa: CASSQDRTGLQPQHF

d_gene: -
abundance: -
v_gene: TRBV28
j_gene: TRBJ1-2
CDR3nt: TGTGCCAGCAGTTTAAAAGGACTTGGGAGGGACTATGGCTACACCTTC
CDR3aa: CASSLKGLGRDYGYTF

d_gene: -
abundance: -
v_gene: TRBV7-6
j_gene: TRBJ2-1
CDR3nt: TGTGCCAGCAGCTTACTCAGCAGCAGAAACAATGAGCAGTTCTTC
CDR3aa: CASSLLSSRNNEQFF

d_gene: -
abundance: -
v_gene: TRBV27
j_gene: TRBJ1-1
CDR3nt: TGTGCCAGCAGTCTGGCCAGGGGACTTGGAGCTTTCTTT
CDR3aa: CASSLARGLGAFF

d_gene: -
abundance: -
v_gene: TRBV29-1
j_gene: TRBJ2-1
CDR3nt: TGCAGCGTTCTAAAAGGGGCCTACAATGAGCAGTTCTTC
CDR3aa: CSVLKGAYNEQFF

d_gene: -
abundance: -
v_gene: TRBV18
j_gene: TRBJ2-5
CDR3nt: TGTGCCAGCTCACCATATCAAGAGACCCAGTACTTC
CDR3aa: CASSPYQETQYF